This is a list of T cell receptor beta chains from one sample in a study of early T cells in non-severe SARS-CoV-2 infection. TCRdb used MiXCR to reprocess the 5' RACE reads, holding one entry per CDR3 protein. The sample contains under 70,000 distinct CDR3 sequences, 11% of which appear only once. Sequenced: whole blood. Every receptor here comes from an adult who was a healthcare worker with PCR-confirmed SARS-CoV-2 infection or an uninfected control (not recorded which). Both conserved end residues are part of each CDR3.

V	J	length	CDR3
TRBV7-6	TRBJ1-4	14	CASSGRTGVEKLFF
TRBV7-9	TRBJ2-6	18	CASSLVGRGRAGANVLTF
TRBV18	TRBJ1-5	12	CASSRESQPQHF
TRBV7-8	TRBJ1-4	16	CASSRGLLATNEKLFF
TRBV28	TRBJ1-1	15	CASNPPPGMNTEAFF
TRBV6-1	TRBJ1-1	17	CASSGGKRRDLNTEAFF
TRBV18	TRBJ2-3	14	CASSPPHGYLTQYF
TRBV6-1	TRBJ2-3	12	CASTLDSSTQYF
TRBV20-1	TRBJ1-1	16	CSARDLGFVGNTEAFF
TRBV18	TRBJ1-2	15	CASSQRTGGNYGYTF
TRBV12-3/TRBV12-4	TRBJ1-1	13	CASSPQGNTEAFF
TRBV30	TRBJ2-5	12	CAYTGLAETQYF
TRBV12-2	TRBJ2-7	14	CASRLLLMSGAAYF
TRBV4-1	TRBJ2-7	14	CASSQDHPVSEQYF
TRBV29-1	TRBJ2-1	13	CSVDQRGVDEQFF
TRBV6-5	TRBJ2-7	14	CASSYSTASYEQYF
TRBV11-2	TRBJ1-1	12	CASSHPGVGAFF
TRBV2	TRBJ2-1	13	CASSVSRNNEQFF
TRBV29-1	TRBJ2-7	11	CSVGDAFQKYF
TRBV2	TRBJ2-2	14	CASSVGSRTGELFF
TRBV10-2	TRBJ1-1	13	CASSAGTSTEAFF
TRBV29-1	TRBJ1-1	13	CSVEGGPNTEAFF
TRBV6-6	TRBJ2-7	12	CASSYSTEEQYF
TRBV5-1	TRBJ2-1	16	CASSGKTGGIYNEQFF
TRBV11-2	TRBJ1-3	14	CASGWGSSGNTIYF
TRBV11-2	TRBJ1-1	15	CASSLLRGANTEAFF
TRBV27	TRBJ1-1	17	CASSSIHSGRMNTEAFF
TRBV11-2	TRBJ2-1	13	CASSLALYNEQFF
TRBV11-2	TRBJ2-5	13	CASSLVPAETQYF
TRBV6-4	TRBJ2-1	15	CASSVAGDPYNEQFF
TRBV3-1	TRBJ2-2	15	CASSQDGQVPGELFF
TRBV4-2	TRBJ2-5	18	CASSQDLGRTGGRETQYF
TRBV18	TRBJ2-7	18	CASSPTASGMSVRGEQYF
TRBV11-2	TRBJ2-7	16	CASSPHALAGGHEQYF
TRBV15	TRBJ2-7	14	CATSLGRGLYEQYF
TRBV5-1	TRBJ2-7	13	CASSLEGSYEQYF
TRBV29-1	TRBJ1-1	14	CSVDSGTPNTEAFF